Shown below are 25 T cell receptor beta chains from a single sample sequenced in a study of CD8 T cells in Susac syndrome. An input of roughly 0.5 to 1 ug of RNA was subjected to reverse transcription using random hexamers. Each CDR3 protein is one row after TCRdb ran MiXCR on the immunoSEQ multiplex PCR reads. Counted here are approximately 150,000 distinct CDR3 sequences, around 94% occurring once; the ten biggest clones make up 0.07% to 0.1%. Sequencing was carried out using CD4+ T cells from PBMCs. Receptor source: a human donor in good health.

V gene TRBV25-1 combines with J gene TRBJ2-5; D is undetermined. The V and J ends lost 1 base and 3 bases respectively, with 6 bases between them. Germline V gives CDR1 MGHDK, CDR2 SYGVNS. This CDR3 contains 13 residues. The CDR3 sequence: CASSELGKETQYF. The CDR3 coding sequence is TGTGCCAGCAGTGAATTAGGGAAAGAGACCCAGTACTTC.

The chain links TRBV5-4 to TRBJ2-5; 8 bases map to TRBD1. With 6 bases clipped from V and 4 bases from J, the junction kept 8 bases outside the gene matches. The CDR3 totals 14 residues. The germline V gene encodes CDR1 SGHNT and CDR2 YYREEE (reference sequence). The CDR3 region is CASTPGQGRETQYF. The CDR3 coding sequence is TGTGCCAGCACTCCTGGACAGGGTCGAGAGACCCAGTACTTC.

This clonotype has only one observation. V and J are TRBV3-1 and TRBJ1-1; tentative D call: TRBD1 (5 bases). CDR3 length: 14 residues. V shed 4 bases and J shed 1 base, with 10 bases lying between them. Germline-derived CDR1 and CDR2 are LGHDT and YNNKEL (reference sequence). The CDR3 nucleotides are TGTGCCAGCAGCCGCTCCGGGACGAACACTGAAGCTTTCTTT. Amino acid sequence: CASSRSGTNTEAFF.

The V gene is TRBV2, the J gene TRBJ2-2; D not resolved. The V end lost 7 bases, the J end lost 2 bases, and 11 bases lay between the germline ends. CDR3 length equals 14 residues. Germline-derived CDR1 and CDR2 are SNHLY and FYNNEI. The CDR3 loop is CASNQDRNTGELFF. The CDR3, as DNA: TGTGCCAGCAACCAGGACCGAAACACCGGGGAGCTGTTTTTT.

The chain carries TRBV7-8 and TRBJ2-2; 16 nucleotides agree with TRBD2. Germline CDR1 and CDR2: SGHVS and FQNEAQ. J lost 4 bases, V lost 4 bases, and 9 bases had no gene match. The CDR3 length is 19 residues. CDR3 in DNA: TGTGCCAGCAGCTCGGTGGGACTAGCGGGAGGGGGGTTCACCGGGGAGCTGTTTTTT. Its translation is CASSSVGLAGGGFTGELFF.

This chain uses TRBV23-1 with TRBJ1-2; TRBD1 is a possible D gene (6 bases). TRBV23-1 is an ORF; its function is uncertain. This CDR3 region has 17 residues. With 3 bases removed from V and 2 bases from J, the gap between germline ends came to 19 bases. The DNA for the CDR3 is TGCGCCAGCAGTCACCGCCTGACAGGTCTCCCCAACTATGGCTACACCTTC. As protein: CASSHRLTGLPNYGYTF.

The rearrangement uses TRBV27 and TRBJ2-3; maybe TRBD2 (5 bases). The V gene lost 2 bases and the J gene lost 1 base, with 7 bases spanning the gap. CDR1 is MNHEY, CDR2 SMNVEV, per germline (reference sequence). This CDR3 has 14 amino acids. The CDR3 sequence is CASSLGGGTDTQYF. The CDR3 DNA sequence: TGTGCCAGCAGTTTAGGAGGTGGCACAGATACGCAGTATTTT.

This sequence joins TRBV20-1 and TRBJ1-2, with a weak D call TRBD1 (5 bases). The germline CDR1 and CDR2 sequences are DFQATT and SNEGSKA (reference sequence). Deletions cut 5 bases from V and 3 bases from J, with 19 bases between. The CDR3 covers 15 residues. CDR3 region: CSASRGTVQDYGYTF. Here the CDR3 DNA reads TGCAGTGCTTCCCGCGGGACGGTTCAGGACTATGGCTACACCTTC.

This sequence joins TRBV30 and TRBJ2-3; tentative D call: TRBD2 (6 bases). V dropped 1 base and J dropped 8 bases, with 7 bases sitting between them. The CDR3 runs 11 residues. CDR1 and CDR2 (germline): GTSNPN, SVGIG (reference sequence). DNA of the CDR3: TGTGCCTGGAGTGGGAGGGGTACGCAGTATTTT. Encoded protein: CAWSGRGTQYF.

The chain carries TRBV19 and TRBJ2-5; D remains unclear. CDR1 and CDR2 (germline): LNHDA, SQIVND (reference sequence). Trimming took 4 bases from V and 4 from J, leaving 10 bases between them. The CDR3 consists of 13 residues. CDR3: CASSTRLLETQYF. The CDR3 DNA follows: TGTGCCAGTAGTACGAGACTGCTAGAGACCCAGTACTTC.

The J gene is TRBJ1-1, the V gene TRBV18; perhaps TRBD1 as D (5 bases). Trimming shortened V by 4 bases and J by 4 bases, and 13 bases separated the two germline ends. The CDR3 is 14 residues long. The germline CDR1 and CDR2 sequences are KGHSH and LQKENI. The CDR3 coding sequence is TGTGCCAGCTCACGGGGGGGGGTCGGCACTGAAGCTTTCTTT. Translation: CASSRGGVGTEAFF.

The CDR3 region is CSAPRVGGSYEQYF. The CDR3 DNA is TGCAGTGCCCCGAGAGTGGGGGGATCCTACGAGCAGTACTTC. J is TRBJ2-7 and V is TRBV20-1; maybe TRBD2 (6 bases). Germline CDR1 DFQATT, CDR2 SNEGSKA (reference sequence). Trimming cost V 6 bases and J 1 base, with 16 bases left between them. The CDR3 length is 14 residues.

The V gene is TRBV7-9, the J gene TRBJ1-3; 7 bases fit TRBD1. V lost 5 bases and J lost 4; bases outside the gene matches: 8. The CDR3 runs 15 residues. Germline lookup yields CDR1 SEHNR and CDR2 FQNEAQ (reference sequence). For the CDR3, the DNA is TGTGCCAGCAGCCCGAGGGGGCCGACAGGAAACACCATATATTTT. The encoded protein is CASSPRGPTGNTIYF.

The chain uses TRBV6-4 and TRBJ2-3, with 10 bases matching TRBD1. The junction had 2 bases not matched to a gene; V was cut back by 5 bases and J by 6 bases. Germline values: CDR1 MRHNA, CDR2 SNTAGT. This CDR3 has 13 residues. Written as DNA, the CDR3 is TGTGCCAGCAGTATGGACAGGGGGGATACGCAGTATTTT. This sequence encodes CASSMDRGDTQYF.

The genes are TRBV9 and TRBJ2-7, with D possibly TRBD2 on 6 matching bases. V was pared by 0 bases and J by 6 bases, with 16 bases between. The CDR3 contains 15 residues. Germline V gene lookup returns CDR1 SGDLS and CDR2 YYNGEE. CDR3 nucleotide sequence: TGTGCCAGCAGCGTAGCTACGGCGGGAAGCGGCGAGCAGTACTTC. Its translation: CASSVATAGSGEQYF.

The V gene is TRBV28, the J gene TRBJ2-1, with unresolved D. The CDR3 has 15 residues. Germline V gene sequence: CDR1 MDHEN, CDR2 SYDVKM. Trimming stripped 5 bases from V and 12 bases from J, with 23 bases between. CDR3 amino acids: CASSLTTVGKKRQFF. CDR3 nucleotides: TGTGCCAGCAGTCTGACGACCGTAGGAAAAAAAAGGCAGTTCTTC.

The chain has TRBV7-2 and TRBJ2-7, with a weak D call TRBD1 (5 bases). CDR3 length equals 14 residues. V lost 5 bases to trimming and J lost 2 bases, with 13 bases between them. Germline lookup yields CDR1 SGHTA and CDR2 FQGNSA. The CDR3 bases are TGTGCCAGCAGCCCCTTTCAGGGCCCCTACGAGCAGTACTTC. It translates to CASSPFQGPYEQYF. Variable domain in full (rest from reference TRBV7-2 and TRBJ2-7): GAGVSQSPSNKVTEKGKDVELRCDPISGHTALYWYRQSLGQGLEFLIYFQGNSAPDKSGLPSDRFSAERTGGSVSTLTIQRTQQEDSAVYLCASSPFQGPYEQYFGPGTRLTVT.

The V call is TRBV29-1, the J call TRBJ2-1; 7 positions agree with TRBD2. CDR3 length: 12 amino acids. CDR1 and CDR2 from the germline V gene are SQVTM and ANQGSEA. J was trimmed by 11 bases and V by 4 bases; bases with no gene match: 8. The DNA for the CDR3 is TGCAGCGTTGCCAGGCGGGAGAGTCAGCAGTTCTTC. Protein: CSVARRESQQFF.

V is TRBV27 and J is TRBJ1-2, with a weak D call TRBD1 (5 bases). Per the germline V gene, CDR1 is MNHEY and CDR2 is SMNVEV (reference sequence). The CDR3 sequence is 16 residues long. Trimming took off 7 bases at V and 1 base at J, with 19 bases between the two ends. CDR3: CASIGEWGEHNYGYTF. The DNA for the CDR3 is TGTGCCAGCATAGGGGAGTGGGGAGAGCATAACTATGGCTACACCTTC.

The CDR3 reads CASSLYSDYGYTF. CDR3 in DNA: TGTGCCAGCAGCTTGTACAGCGACTATGGCTACACCTTC. V usage is TRBV7-8 and J usage is TRBJ1-2, with D hard to call. The CDR3 extends over 13 amino acids. Germline V gives CDR1 SGHVS, CDR2 FQNEAQ. Trimming cost V 3 bases and J 3 bases, with 8 bases left between them.

The rearrangement links TRBV7-8 to TRBJ2-7, with D possibly matching TRBD1 (5 bases). Germline values: CDR1 SGHVS, CDR2 FQNEAQ. Trimming stripped 1 base from V and 6 bases from J, with 10 bases between. CDR3 length equals 13 residues. This CDR3 is CASSLGAGFEQYF. The CDR3 bases are TGTGCCAGCAGCTTAGGGGCAGGGTTCGAGCAGTACTTC.

The chain carries TRBV4-2 and TRBJ2-1; 11 bases agree with TRBD2. CDR3 length equals 19 residues. Germline V gives CDR1 LGHNA, CDR2 YNFKEQ. The V gene end was trimmed by 0 bases and the J gene end by 4 bases; junction bases not matched to a gene: 11. CDR3 region: CASSQDRGLAGGRYNEQFF. DNA of the CDR3: TGTGCCAGCAGCCAAGATCGGGGTTTAGCGGGAGGGCGTTACAATGAGCAGTTCTTC.

The chain couples TRBV18 to TRBJ2-7; no definite D call. The CDR3 loop spans 14 amino acids. Trimming removed 2 bases at V and 6 bases at J, with 14 bases between. Germline CDR1 KGHSH, CDR2 LQKENI. This CDR3 is CASSPSAPLIEQYF. As DNA, the CDR3 is TGTGCCAGCTCACCATCAGCACCCTTAATCGAGCAGTACTTC.

This clonotype was recorded once. J is TRBJ2-5 and V is TRBV29-1; possibly TRBD1 or TRBD2 for D (6 bases each). The germline CDR1 and CDR2 sequences are SQVTM and ANQGSEA. V was trimmed by 4 bases and J by 4 bases, leaving 22 bases between them. The CDR3 runs 16 residues. The CDR3 sequence is CSVVGELRGRIETQYF. The CDR3, as DNA: TGCAGCGTTGTAGGGGAGTTACGGGGGCGAATAGAGACCCAGTACTTC.

This chain uses TRBV30 with TRBJ2-3; D gene uncertain. CDR3 size: 13 residues. The germline CDR1 and CDR2 sequences are GTSNPN and SVGIG (reference sequence). V was pared by 0 bases and J by 2 bases, with 6 bases between. The CDR3 loop reads CAWSVLLTDTQYF. The CDR3, as DNA: TGTGCCTGGAGTGTACTCCTCACAGATACGCAGTATTTT.